This TCR beta chain was observed in a study of shared clonotypes between healthy human individuals. Study observations and caveats: Clonotype sharing among donors, it was expected, would be affected by sequencing depth.

Each replicate PCR on the sorted subsets used 200 to 250 ng DNA (roughly 30,000 T cell genomes). Only in-frame clones appear in the TCRdb table, and some are missing; sequencing was by immunoSEQ multiplex PCR. The sample lists about 2.1 million clones, approximately 92% seen once, with roughly 1.7% in the top ten. Naive-designated CD8 cells lacked CD45RO, were positively enriched for CCR7, and omitted terminally differentiated effector memory CD45RA+ cells. Each of the donors was a healthy adult who was HIV-negative and had not had a recent acute infection or vaccination. This CDR3 is built from 13 residues. V lost 2 bases and J lost 2, with 7 bases in between. Germline V CDR1 and CDR2: SEHNR, FQNEAQ (reference sequence). As concerns this clone: The antigen remains unidentified. The same CDR3 also results from other DNA sequences found in this sample.

The specimen was naive CD8+ T cells from PBMCs. The sequence came from a man aged 18 to 29 in good health. Some clones in this sample may be carry-over from other donors' samples. The chain recombines TRBV7-9 with TRBJ2-7; tentatively, D is TRBD1 (6 bases). The chain's CDR3 is CASSLRGTYEQYF. CDR3 DNA: TGTGCCAGCAGCTTAAGGGGGACCTACGAGCAGTACTTC.